A selection of T cell receptor beta chains follows, all from one sample in a study of blood T cells in healthy people across ages. In TCRdb, the 5' RACE reads were re-called with MiXCR into one record per CDR3 protein. Of approximately 1.5 million distinct CDR3 sequences listed, about 32% are singletons. The sequenced sample was blood. These receptors were obtained from a woman aged 25-40 years in good health. The CDR3 runs from the conserved cysteine through the conserved F or W. A D gene is named only where the DNA matches it firmly. The size field is filled for only some rows; it gives once, few, many or a size class.

V	J	D	size	CDR3	DNA
TRBV4-1	TRBJ1-1	-	-	CASSQDNRWDSTEAFF	TGCGCCAGCAGCCAAGATAATCGTTGGGACTCCACTGAAGCTTTCTTT
TRBV3-1	TRBJ2-3	TRBD2	once	CASRQTSGSWDTQYF	TGTGCCAGCAGACAGACTAGCGGGAGTTGGGATACGCAGTATTTT
TRBV20-1	TRBJ1-6	TRBD1	-	CSTSTAGTGTNSPLHF	TGCAGTACATCAACCGCCGGGACAGGGACTAATTCACCCCTCCACTTT
TRBV4-2	TRBJ2-1	-	few	CASSQPVGGEQFF	TGTGCCAGCAGCCAGCCCGTCGGAGGTGAGCAGTTCTTC
TRBV5-6	TRBJ2-7	-	few	CASSLRQAYERYF	TGTGCCAGCAGCTTAAGACAGGCCTACGAGCGGTACTTC
TRBV20-1	TRBJ2-1	TRBD2	few	CSPWTGGRVYEQFF	TGCAGTCCCTGGACGGGGGGGAGGGTTTATGAGCAGTTCTTC
TRBV5-5	TRBJ2-5	TRBD1	few	CASSDTGTGQETQYF	TGTGCCAGCAGCGATACCGGGACAGGCCAAGAGACCCAGTACTTC
TRBV27	TRBJ2-7	TRBD2	-	CASSFLTSGPYERYF	TGTGCCAGCAGTTTTTTGACTAGCGGCCCCTACGAGCGGTACTTC
TRBV25-1	TRBJ1-1	-	-	CASSTTSYTEAFF	TGTGCCAGCAGTACGACATCCTACACTGAAGCTTTCTTT
TRBV5-6	TRBJ2-6	-	-	CAGSLSGVYSGANVLTF	TGTGCCGGCAGCTTGTCGGGCGTTTACTCTGGGGCCAACGTCCTGACTTTC
TRBV6-5	TRBJ2-1	-	-	CASSYSDRGSYNEQFF	TGTGCCAGCAGTTACTCGGACCGGGGGTCCTACAATGAGCAGTTCTTC
TRBV7-9	TRBJ2-5	TRBD2	few	CASSFLAVGLEQYF	TGTGCCAGCAGCTTCCTAGCGGTAGGGCTGGAGCAGTACTTC
TRBV3-1	TRBJ2-6	TRBD2	few	CASSQALAGVLGANVLTF	TGTGCCAGCAGCCAAGCCCTAGCGGGGGTCCTTGGGGCCAACGTCCTGACTTTC
TRBV6-6	TRBJ2-5	TRBD2	-	CASSWGLAGGAETQYF	TGTGCCAGCAGTTGGGGACTAGCGGGGGGGGCAGAGACCCAGTACTTC